A single sample is the source of the 18 T cell receptor beta chains below, sequenced in a study of blood T cell repertoires in COVID-19. Method: immunoSEQ multiplex PCR; TCRdb's copy keeps in-frame clones and lacks some. In the table there are 310,000 or so clones, 87% of which are singletons. The sequencing input was peripheral blood. These receptor sequences come from a man aged 30-40 years with COVID-19, enrolled during active disease.

CDR3 protein: CASSYPSSGGIYEQYF. The CDR3 region has the DNA TGTGCCAGCAGTTATCCCTCTAGCGGGGGCATATACGAGCAGTACTTC. The V and J genes are TRBV6-5 and TRBJ2-7, with TRBD2 matching over 10 bases. The V gene's germline CDR1 is MNHEY and CDR2 SVGAGI. The CDR3 is made up of 16 amino acids. V gave up 3 bases and J gave up 4 bases; unmatched junction bases: 9.

This clone was seen repeatedly, ten times or more. J is TRBJ2-1 and V is TRBV2; D unclear. This CDR3 region has 11 residues. The germline gives CDR1 SNHLY, CDR2 FYNNEI. V lost 4 bases to trimming and J lost 7 bases, with 5 bases between them. This CDR3 is CASSVLNEQFF. In nucleotides, the CDR3 is TGTGCCAGCAGTGTTCTTAATGAGCAGTTCTTC.

This chain uses TRBV5-1 with TRBJ1-2, with a possible D match to TRBD1 (6 bases). The CDR3 is 15 residues long. Per germline, CDR1 SGHRS and CDR2 YFSETQ. V was shortened by 0 bases and J by 3 bases, with 12 bases between the two germline ends. The CDR3 here is CASSLAEGGYYGYTF. The CDR3 nucleotides read TGCGCCAGCAGCTTGGCGGAGGGGGGGTACTATGGCTACACCTTC.

The chain uses TRBV28 and TRBJ2-7; 8 bases fit TRBD1. Germline CDR1 and CDR2: MDHEN and SYDVKM. The V segment lost 6 bases and the J segment 3 bases; nucleotides outside the gene matches: 7. CDR3 size: 14 residues. CDR3 nucleotide sequence: TGTGCCAGCAGAACCGGACAGGGCCACTACGAGCAGTACTTC. Amino acid sequence: CASRTGQGHYEQYF.

The chain employs TRBV27 and TRBJ2-7, with 9 bases lining up with TRBD2. Looked up from germline, CDR1 is MNHEY and CDR2 is SMNVEV (reference sequence). With 7 bases clipped from V and 3 bases from J, the junction kept 10 bases outside the gene matches. This CDR3 comprises 15 residues. The CDR3 reads CASMIRAGGRYEQYF. The DNA for the CDR3 is TGTGCCAGCATGATTAGAGCGGGAGGACGCTACGAGCAGTACTTC.

This chain connects TRBV6-5 to TRBJ2-7, with 8 bases that match TRBD1. The CDR3 is 15 amino acids. V lost 4 bases to trimming and J lost 2 bases; unmatched junction nucleotides: 7. Germline-derived CDR1 and CDR2 are MNHEY and SVGAGI. CDR3 coding DNA: TGTGCCAGCAGTTGGGGACAGGAGGAAGCCTACGAGCAGTACTTC. Protein: CASSWGQEEAYEQYF.

This sequence joins TRBV7-3 and TRBJ1-2, with TRBD1 matching over 7 bases. Germline V gene sequence: CDR1 SGHTA, CDR2 FQGTGA. This CDR3 is built from 16 residues. Trimming at V came to 5 bases and at J to 4 bases, leaving 13 bases not matched to a gene. The chain's CDR3 is CASSKTGTAQAYGYTF. The CDR3 bases are TGTGCCAGCAGCAAGACTGGGACAGCCCAAGCCTATGGCTACACCTTC.

The J gene is TRBJ2-2, the V gene TRBV12-3 or TRBV12-4; D ambiguous. V dropped 6 bases and J dropped 5 bases, with 7 bases sitting between them. The CDR3 contains 12 residues. CDR3 amino acids: CASSRTTGELFF. The CDR3 DNA follows: TGTGCCAGCAGCCGAACAACCGGGGAGCTGTTTTTT.

The chain couples TRBV4-3 to TRBJ1-3; possibly TRBD1 for D (5 bases). Germline loops: CDR1 LGHNA, CDR2 YSLEER. The V end was cut by 0 bases, the J end by 4 bases, with 25 bases between. This CDR3 contains 20 residues. The chain's CDR3 is CASSQDTLIHPGETGNTIYF. CDR3 nucleotide sequence: TGCGCCAGCAGCCAAGATACTCTCATCCATCCGGGGGAGACAGGAAACACCATATATTTT.

The J gene is TRBJ1-5, the V gene TRBV2; tentative D call: TRBD1 (6 bases). Trimming removed 3 bases at V and 0 bases at J, with 15 bases between. CDR1 is SNHLY and CDR2 is FYNNEI in the germline V gene. The CDR3 is 17 residues long. CDR3 region: CASSDRGRGYSNQPQHF. CDR3 in DNA: TGTGCCAGCAGTGATAGGGGCAGGGGTTATAGCAATCAGCCCCAGCATTTT.

This clone showed up just once. The V call is TRBV24-1, the J call TRBJ2-1; unclear D gene. The V end lost 7 bases, the J end lost 5 bases, and 5 bases lay between the germline ends. CDR1 is KGHDR and CDR2 is SFDVKD in the germline V gene. This CDR3 region has 11 residues. The CDR3 protein is CATRQHNEQFF. CDR3 bases: TGTGCCACCAGACAACACAATGAGCAGTTCTTC.

The genes are TRBV21-1 and TRBJ2-4; TRBD1 reflects the table's D call only, with no check against the DNA. TRBV21-1 is annotated as a pseudogene. The CDR3 totals 18 residues. CDR3 amino acids: CASTRATPGTGCRSIQYF. DNA for the CDR3: TGTGCCAGCACCCGTGCAACTCCCGGGACAGGGTGCCGGAGCATTCAGTACTTC.

The CDR3 loop is CASSFVAGVWNEQYF. The CDR3 DNA reads as TGTGCCAGCAGTTTCGTTGCGGGAGTGTGGAACGAGCAGTACTTC. This sequence joins TRBV27 and TRBJ2-7, with 7 bases identical to TRBD2. CDR1 and CDR2 from the germline V gene are MNHEY and SMNVEV (reference sequence). V gave up 3 bases and J gave up 5 bases; unmatched junction bases: 10. The CDR3 totals 15 residues.

This chain uses TRBV4-1 with TRBJ2-1; TRBD2 matches at 7 bases. The CDR3 consists of 14 residues. In germline, CDR1 is MGHRA, CDR2 YSYEKL. The V gene end was trimmed by 2 bases and the J gene end by 10 bases; junction bases not matched to a gene: 8. The CDR3 DNA reads as TGCGCCAGCAGCCAATCAACCCGGGGGGACGAGCAGTTCTTC. Encoded protein: CASSQSTRGDEQFF.

V and J are TRBV28 and TRBJ1-1, with D unclear. The CDR3 extends over 12 amino acids. Germline CDR1 and CDR2: MDHEN and SYDVKM. The V end was cut by 8 bases, the J end by 3 bases, with 10 bases between. In DNA form, the CDR3 reads TGTGCCAGCGTAAGGAGCTACACTGAAGCTTTCTTT. It specifies CASVRSYTEAFF.

The chain combines TRBV19 with TRBJ1-2, with 8 nucleotides matching TRBD1. The CDR3 covers 15 residues. Germline trimming cut 4 bases from V and 0 bases from J; bases unmatched to any gene: 4. CDR1 LNHDA and CDR2 SQIVND come from the germline V gene (reference sequence). This CDR3 is CASSTRTGPNYGYTF. In DNA, the CDR3 is TGTGCCAGTAGTACTCGGACAGGGCCTAACTATGGCTACACCTTC.

This clone was seen more than once but under ten times. The chain joins TRBV9 to TRBJ1-1, with D uncertain. V lost 1 base and J lost 7, with 8 bases in between. Germline V gene lookup returns CDR1 SGDLS and CDR2 YYNGEE. CDR3 length: 12 residues. CDR3 sequence (DNA): TGTGCCAGCAGCGTATGGGCAGGTGAAGCTTTCTTT. Residues: CASSVWAGEAFF.

V and J are TRBV9 and TRBJ2-7, with D perhaps TRBD1 (6 bases). The CDR3 sequence is 16 residues long. Germline CDR1 SGDLS, CDR2 YYNGEE. Trimming cost V 0 bases and J 6 bases, with 19 bases left between them. The CDR3 sequence: CASSVAPNPGAGEQYF. The DNA for the CDR3 is TGTGCCAGCAGCGTAGCCCCCAACCCAGGGGCGGGCGAGCAGTACTTC.